A selection of T cell receptor beta chains follows, all from one sample in a study of Ad26.COV2.S vaccination and SARS-CoV-2 variants. The table came from immunoSEQ multiplex PCR; TCRdb's copy has only in-frame clones and leaves some out. The sample consists of about 480,000 clones, 87% of them appearing once. The specimen comprised peripheral blood, sampled in a trial of Ad26.COV2.S vaccine versus placebo. Receptor source: a person aged 18-60 years who received the Ad26.COV2.S COVID-19 vaccine or a placebo. CDR3s include the opening cysteine and the closing phenylalanine or tryptophan. The D gene is left open where the match is weak. Clone size, where shown, is once, few, many, or a class for clones that have expanded.

J gene	V gene	D gene	clone size	CDR3 DNA	CDR3 protein
TRBJ2-7	TRBV6-2/TRBV6-3	-	-	TGTGCCAGCAGTACCTCGGGGGCCGAGCAGTACTTC	CASSTSGAEQYF
TRBJ2-1	TRBV7-8	-	few	TGTGCCAGCAGCTTAGCTAGCCACAATGAGCAGTTCTTC	CASSLASHNEQFF
TRBJ1-3	TRBV3-1/TRBV3-2	-	-	TGTGCCAGCAGCCACGGGGTTGTGGCTGGAAACACCATATATTTT	CASSHGVVAGNTIYF
TRBJ1-1	TRBV4-2	-	-	TGTGCCAGCAGCCAAGGCCCGGGGGCGAACACTGAAGCTTTCTTT	CASSQGPGANTEAFF
TRBJ2-5	TRBV6-5	TRBD1	once	TGTGCCATCGGCCTCAGGGGGCCTGAGACCCAGTACTTC	CAIGLRGPETQYF
TRBJ2-4	TRBV28	-	-	TGTGCCAGCAGTACCCGACAGATTCTAGCCAAAAACATTCAGTACTTC	CASSTRQILAKNIQYF
TRBJ2-7	TRBV7-8	-	-	TGTGCCAGCAGCTTAGTAGGCCCCCAGGCGGGGAAGTACTTC	CASSLVGPQAGKYF
TRBJ1-5	TRBV15	-	-	TGTGCCACCAGCAGCGCTCAGGATACGCAGCATTTT	CATSSAQDTQHF
TRBJ1-1	TRBV19	-	-	TGTGCCAGTAGAATTACGAGCCAGGGGCTGGAAACTTTCTTT	CASRITSQGLETFF
TRBJ2-2	TRBV2	TRBD2	-	TGTGCCAGCAATAGCGGGAGAGGCACCGGGGAGCTGTTTTTT	CASNSGRGTGELFF
TRBJ2-5	TRBV29-1	-	-	TGCAGCTCAATGGTCGGGAGAAAGACCCAGTACTTC	CSSMVGRKTQYF
TRBJ2-2	TRBV28	-	-	TGTGCCAGCTGGTTTGGGAGTTACACCGGGGAGCTGTTTTTT	CASWFGSYTGELFF
TRBJ1-1	TRBV5-1	-	-	TGCGCCAGCCGATTCAGAGAGGGGAACACTGAAGCTTTCTTT	CASRFREGNTEAFF
TRBJ1-2	TRBV12-3/TRBV12-4	-	-	TGTGCCAGCAGTTTAATGAGTGTAAGCGGCTACACCTTC	CASSLMSVSGYTF
TRBJ2-5	TRBV5-4	-	-	TGTGCCAGCAGCTTGGAGGCTAGTACGGAGACCCAGTACTTC	CASSLEASTETQYF
TRBJ1-6	TRBV19	-	-	TGTGCCACCGAGGGTGGGCAGCATAATTCACCCCTCCACTTT	CATEGGQHNSPLHF
TRBJ2-7	TRBV5-1	-	-	TGCGCCAGCAGCTTGGAGAGCTACTCCTACGAGCAGTACTTC	CASSLESYSYEQYF
TRBJ1-6	TRBV6-5	-	-	TGTGCCAGCAGTTACGGACAGCCTTATAATTCACCCCTCCACTTT	CASSYGQPYNSPLHF
TRBJ1-1	TRBV30	TRBD1	-	TGTGCCTGGACAGGGACAGGGCCTTTGATGAACACTGAAGCTTTCTTT	CAWTGTGPLMNTEAFF
TRBJ2-5	TRBV4-2	-	once	TGTGCCAGCAGCCAAGACGGGGTGGGACCTGAAGAGACCCAGTACTTC	CASSQDGVGPEETQYF